This T cell receptor beta chain was recovered during a study of a mutant IDH1 vaccine in newly diagnosed glioma. Overall study results and limits: In roughly 93% of patients, immune responses induced by the vaccine occurred. No link was apparently found between pseudoprogression and changes in top peripheral T cell clonotypes.

Sequenced by immunoSEQ multiplex PCR; TCRdb stores in-frame clones only, minus some. The sample has about 45,000 clones, almost 95% seen once. A note on this clone: The antigen is not known.

Time point denoted: week 35, safety follow-up. Vaccination used 300 ug of mutant IDH1 20-mer peptide per dose, with topical imiquimod. Between the trimmed V and J ends, which lost 0 bases and 6 bases, there was a span of 14 bases. Germline V gene lookup returns CDR1 ENHRY and CDR2 SYGVKD. The CDR3 extends over 15 amino acids. V gene TRBV10-3 combines with J gene TRBJ1-2; perhaps TRBD1 as D (6 bases). The sequence derives from a man between 50 and 59 years old with glioma. The specimen was PBMCs, collected from a glioma patient whose treatment included an IDH1 peptide vaccine. The chain's CDR3 is CAISESGRGAHGYTF. The CDR3 DNA reads TGTGCCATCAGTGAGTCAGGGCGGGGGGCCCATGGCTACACCTTC.